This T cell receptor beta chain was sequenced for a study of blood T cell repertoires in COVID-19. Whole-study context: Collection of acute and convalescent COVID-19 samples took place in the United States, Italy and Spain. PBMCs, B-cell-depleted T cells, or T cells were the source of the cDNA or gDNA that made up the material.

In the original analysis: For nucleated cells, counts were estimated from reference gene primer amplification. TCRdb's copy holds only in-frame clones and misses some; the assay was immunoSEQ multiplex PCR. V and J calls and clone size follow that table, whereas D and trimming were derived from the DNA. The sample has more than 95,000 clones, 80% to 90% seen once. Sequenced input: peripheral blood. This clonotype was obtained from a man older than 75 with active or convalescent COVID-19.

CDR3 loop: CAISESPDREDGYTF. The CDR3 nucleotides read TGTGCCATCAGTGAGTCCCCGGACAGGGAGGACGGCTACACCTTC. The rearrangement links TRBV10-3 to TRBJ1-2; TRBD1 agrees at 8 bases. The CDR3 has 15 residues. Unmatched junction bases numbered 8, after V lost 0 bases and J lost 8 bases. The germline gives CDR1 ENHRY, CDR2 SYGVKD.